These 22 T cell receptor beta chains originate from one sample sequenced in a study of blood T cells in healthy people across ages. A second PCR of 7 to 11 cycles used a sample-barcoded 5' primer and a J-beta primer mix. A single record per CDR3 protein comes from TCRdb applying MiXCR to the 5' RACE reads. The sample has 650,000 to 1,000,000 distinct CDR3 sequences, roughly 34% seen once. Sequenced input: blood. The receptor set was obtained from a man aged 18 to 35 in good health.

A single count supports this clonotype. With a much larger clone just one base away, this may be a read error. V gene TRBV6-5 combines with J gene TRBJ1-2; D is possibly TRBD1 (5 bases). This CDR3 is 14 amino acids long. CDR1 and CDR2 (germline): MNHEY, SVGAGI. V was clipped by 6 bases and J by 3 bases, with 14 bases between them. CDR3 in amino acids: CASSRGGIDYGYTF. The DNA of the CDR3 is TGTGCCAGCAGCCGGGGGGGGATCGACTATGGCTACACCTTC.

A few counts support this clonotype. The genes are TRBV4-3 and TRBJ2-5, with D tentatively TRBD1 or TRBD2 (5 bases each). CDR1 is LGHNA, CDR2 YSLEER, per germline. V was shortened by 1 base and J by 4 bases, with 13 bases between the two germline ends. CDR3 size: 15 residues. The CDR3: CASSQALGAAETQYF. DNA of the CDR3: TGCGCCAGCAGCCAAGCTCTCGGGGCGGCAGAGACCCAGTACTTC.

In this sample, this clonotype turned up many times. This chain joins TRBV29-1 and TRBJ2-1; D call uncertain. CDR3 size: 14 residues. Trimming left V 0 bases short and J 3 bases short, with 9 bases between. Per germline, CDR1 SQVTM and CDR2 ANQGSEA. The DNA of the CDR3 is TGCAGCGTTGAAGATAAGTCCAGCTACAATGAGCAGTTCTTC. It codes for CSVEDKSSYNEQFF.

This clonotype was seen more than once but under ten times. V is TRBV9 and J is TRBJ2-7; D gene uncertain. Trimming shortened V by 0 bases and J by 7 bases, and 11 bases separated the two germline ends. CDR3 length: 13 residues. Germline V gene sequence: CDR1 SGDLS, CDR2 YYNGEE. Here the CDR3 DNA reads TGTGCCAGCAGCGTAGAGGTCAATACTGAGCAGTACTTC. Amino acid sequence: CASSVEVNTEQYF.

This clonotype was recorded a few times. The chain is built from TRBV4-3 and TRBJ1-2; D gene unclear. The CDR3 consists of 12 residues. V was pared by 0 bases and J by 8 bases, with 7 bases between. Germline V gene sequence: CDR1 LGHNA, CDR2 YSLEER. The CDR3 DNA sequence: TGCGCCAGCAGCCAAGATCGTTGGGGCTACACCTTC. Its translation is CASSQDRWGYTF.

The chain recombines TRBV20-1 with TRBJ2-2, with TRBD1 identical over 10 bases. Germline-derived CDR1 and CDR2 are DFQATT and SNEGSKA (reference sequence). The CDR3 length is 14 residues. V shed 6 bases, J shed 6 bases, and the junction held 7 bases outside the gene matches. The CDR3 region is CSAKGTGDSGELFF. DNA of the CDR3: TGCAGTGCAAAGGGGACAGGGGATTCCGGGGAGCTGTTTTTT.

This clonotype was seen a handful of times. This chain links TRBV14 with TRBJ2-1, with D possibly TRBD1 on 6 matching bases. The CDR3 extends over 15 amino acids. In germline, CDR1 is SGHDN, CDR2 FVKESK. Trimming shortened V by 0 bases and J by 2 bases, and 8 bases separated the two germline ends. DNA of the CDR3: TGTGCCAGCAGCCAAGAACGGACAGCCTACAATGAGCAGTTCTTC. It specifies CASSQERTAYNEQFF.

This clonotype was seen more than once but under ten times. This rearrangement joins TRBV28 to TRBJ2-7; no clear D gene. Deletions cut 6 bases from V and 7 bases from J, with 10 bases between. The CDR3 has 11 amino acids. The V gene's germline CDR1 is MDHEN and CDR2 SYDVKM. The CDR3 DNA reads as TGTGCCAGCAGGTCAAACAATGAGCAGTACTTC. It translates to CASRSNNEQYF.

This clonotype was counted a few times. The chain has TRBV4-1 and TRBJ2-5, with D possibly matching TRBD1 (6 bases). The germline V and J ends were trimmed by 0 bases and 1 base, with 9 bases remaining between them. CDR3 length equals 15 residues. Germline V gene data show CDR1 as MGHRA and CDR2 as YSYEKL. CDR3 coding DNA: TGCGCCAGCAGCCAAGAGCCGACAGGCCAAGAGACCCAGTACTTC. Translated, it gives CASSQEPTGQETQYF.

As concerns this clonotype: The junction departs from germline at one end; a sequencing error may be responsible. The chain is built from TRBV6-5 and TRBJ2-5; D is undetermined. The CDR3 covers 12 residues. CDR1 is MNHEY, CDR2 SVGAGI, per germline. CDR3 residues: CAGSTGRETQYF. The CDR3, as DNA: TGTGCCGGCAGCACCGGTAGGGAGACCCAGTACTTC.

This chain links TRBV10-1 with TRBJ2-7; 9 bases agree with TRBD1. CDR3 length equals 12 residues. CDR1 and CDR2 (germline): WNHNN, SYGVQD (reference sequence). J was trimmed by 3 bases and V by 8 bases; bases with no gene match: 2. The CDR3 DNA reads as TGCGCCAGCGGGGACAGGGTCTACGAGCAGTACTTC. Residues: CASGDRVYEQYF.

V usage is TRBV18 and J usage is TRBJ2-1; 9 bases align to TRBD2. Trimming removed 5 bases from V and 6 bases from J; junction bases left unmatched: 8. In germline, CDR1 is KGHSH, CDR2 LQKENI. CDR3 length: 15 residues. In DNA form, the CDR3 reads TGTGCCAGCTCAATCGCTAGCGGGGTCGTCAATGAGCAGTTCTTC. This encodes CASSIASGVVNEQFF.

Details on this clonotype: The junction does not match germline at one end; this may be a read error. The rearrangement links TRBV11-2 to TRBJ2-3; D may be TRBD1 (5 bases). Germline V gene lookup returns CDR1 SGHAT and CDR2 FQNNGV. This CDR3 is built from 16 residues. CDR3 sequence: CASSSEITGSADMQYF. CDR3 in DNA: TGTGCCAGCAGCTCCGAAATAACAGGTTCCGCAGATATGCAGTATTTT.

This clonotype was detected ten times or more. The chain couples TRBV25-1 to TRBJ1-1, with D unclear. Germline CDR1 and CDR2: MGHDK and SYGVNS. V gave up 1 base and J gave up 1 base, with 4 bases separating them. The CDR3 covers 13 residues. Here the CDR3 reads CASSESGNTEAFF. Written as DNA, the CDR3 is TGTGCCAGCAGTGAATCCGGGAACACTGAAGCTTTCTTT.

With regard to this clonotype: A much larger clone differs from this one at a single base, so this may be a read error. The V and J genes are TRBV4-3 and TRBJ1-4; D gene ambiguous. This CDR3 comprises 14 residues. Germline V gene lookup returns CDR1 LGHNA and CDR2 YSLEER. The CDR3 DNA reads TGCGCCAGCAGACAAGCCCGGGGTAATGAAAAACTGTTTTTT. Residues: CASRQARGNEKLFF.

This clonotype appeared many times. V is TRBV4-3 and J is TRBJ2-1, with 9 nucleotides matching TRBD1. The CDR3 is made up of 16 amino acids. V lost 2 bases to trimming and J lost 4 bases; unmatched junction nucleotides: 6. The germline V gene encodes CDR1 LGHNA and CDR2 YSLEER. The CDR3 coding sequence is TGCGCCAGCAGCCAACGGGACAGGGCACTGTACAATGAGCAGTTCTTC. Translation: CASSQRDRALYNEQFF.

This clonotype has just a few counts. V usage is TRBV12-3 or TRBV12-4 and J usage is TRBJ2-1; tentative D call: TRBD2 (7 bases). This CDR3 contains 16 residues. V lost 2 bases and J 8 bases, leaving 19 bases between the germline ends. The CDR3 is CASSLRWGGPIDEQFF. The CDR3 DNA is TGTGCCAGCAGTTTACGGTGGGGGGGGCCTATCGATGAGCAGTTCTTC.

A word on this clonotype: Its ends do not fully match the called genes, so a read error is possible. The genes are TRBV6-1 and TRBJ1-5, with TRBD1 as a possible D gene (6 bases). Germline assignment: CDR1 MNHNS and CDR2 SASEGT. This CDR3 has 15 amino acids. In DNA form, the CDR3 reads TGTGCCAGTAGTGTGTTAGGGGACATCAATCAGCCCCAGCATTTT. This codes for CASSVLGDINQPQHF.

The gene calls are TRBV15 and TRBJ2-7; 11 bases are shared with TRBD1. This CDR3 is built from 15 residues. J lost 3 bases, V lost 4 bases, and 5 bases had no gene match. Germline V lookup: CDR1 LNHNV, CDR2 YYDKDF (reference sequence). The CDR3: CATSKPGQGVYEQYF. CDR3 bases: TGTGCCACCAGCAAACCGGGACAGGGGGTCTACGAGCAGTACTTC.

Only a few counts were recorded for this clonotype. The chain employs TRBV5-1 and TRBJ2-7; D might be TRBD1 or TRBD2, each matching 6 bases. Germline V CDR1 and CDR2: SGHRS, YFSETQ. V lost 9 bases and J lost 7, with 26 bases in between. The length of the CDR3 is 15 residues. CDR3 sequence: CATTQGGGYYNEQYF. CDR3 nucleotides: TGCGCCACCACGCAAGGGGGAGGTTACTACAATGAGCAGTACTTC.

Notes on this clonotype: A much larger clone differs by one base, so this may be a read error. The V call is TRBV20-1, the J call TRBJ2-3; 8 nucleotides align to TRBD1. Germline CDR1 reads DFQATT; CDR2 reads SNEGSKA (reference sequence). This CDR3 has 16 amino acids. The CDR3 nucleotides are TGCAGCGCTTCAACTACCGGGACAGGCCAGTCAGATATGCAGTATTTT. This codes for CSASTTGTGQSDMQYF.

The V and J genes are TRBV7-9 and TRBJ2-5; 7 positions match TRBD2. The CDR3 totals 14 residues. CDR1 SEHNR and CDR2 FQNEAQ come from the germline V gene (reference sequence). The trim removed 3 bases at V and 11 bases at J, leaving 12 bases unmatched. CDR3 DNA sequence: TGTGCCAGCAGCTTCGAACTAGCGTCTAATGAGCAGTACTTC. Encoded protein: CASSFELASNEQYF.